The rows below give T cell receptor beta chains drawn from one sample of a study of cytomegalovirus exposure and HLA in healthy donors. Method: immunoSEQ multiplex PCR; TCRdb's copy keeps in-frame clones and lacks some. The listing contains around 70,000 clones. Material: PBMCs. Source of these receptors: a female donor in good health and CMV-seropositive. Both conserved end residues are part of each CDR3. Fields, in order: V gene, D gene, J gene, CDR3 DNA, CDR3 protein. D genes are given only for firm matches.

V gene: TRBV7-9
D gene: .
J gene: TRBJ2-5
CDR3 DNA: TGTGCCAGCAGCTACGGGGGGCGGGAGACCCAGTACTTC
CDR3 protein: CASSYGGRETQYF

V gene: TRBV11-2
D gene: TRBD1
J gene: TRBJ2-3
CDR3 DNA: TGTGCCAGCAGCCGGGACAGGGTAACAGATACGCAGTATTTT
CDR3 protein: CASSRDRVTDTQYF

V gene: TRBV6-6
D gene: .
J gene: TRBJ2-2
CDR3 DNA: TGTGCCAGCATTATATACCGGACCGGGGAGCTGTTTTTT
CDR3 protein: CASIIYRTGELFF

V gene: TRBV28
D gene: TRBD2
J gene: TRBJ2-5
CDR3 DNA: TGTGCCAGCAGGGAGTTGACTAGCGGGATCCAAGAGACCCAGTACTTC
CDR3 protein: CASRELTSGIQETQYF

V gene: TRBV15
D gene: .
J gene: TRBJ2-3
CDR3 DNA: TGTGCCATCACTGAATGGGCTAAACCCACAGATACGCAGTATTTT
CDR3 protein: CAITEWAKPTDTQYF

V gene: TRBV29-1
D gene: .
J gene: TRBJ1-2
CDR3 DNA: TGCAGCGCCAATCCCGGAGGGACCAACTATGGCTACACCTTC
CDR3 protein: CSANPGGTNYGYTF

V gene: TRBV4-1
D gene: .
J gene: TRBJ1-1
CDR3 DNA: TGCGCCAGCAGCCAAGATTTGCGAGCTTTCTTT
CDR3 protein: CASSQDLRAFF

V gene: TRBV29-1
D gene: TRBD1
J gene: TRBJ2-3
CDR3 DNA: TGCAGCGTTGAACTTGGACAGGGGCCAGATACGCAGTATTTT
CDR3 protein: CSVELGQGPDTQYF

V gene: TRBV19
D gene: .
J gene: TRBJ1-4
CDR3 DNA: TGTGCCAGTGGGCATGAAAAACTGTTTTTT
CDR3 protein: CASGHEKLFF

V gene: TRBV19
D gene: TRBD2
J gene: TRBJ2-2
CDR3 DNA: TGTGCCAGTAGTACGGGCGGGGGGCGGACCGGGGAGCTGTTTTTT
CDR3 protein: CASSTGGGRTGELFF

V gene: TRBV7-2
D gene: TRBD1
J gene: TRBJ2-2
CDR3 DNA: TGTGCCAGCAGCGAACAGGGGCCCAACACCGGGGAGCTGTTTTTT
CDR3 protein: CASSEQGPNTGELFF

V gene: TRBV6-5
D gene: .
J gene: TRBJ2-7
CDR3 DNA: TGTGCCAGCAGTTACTCGATCGGACAAGGAGCCTACGAGCAGTACTTC
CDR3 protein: CASSYSIGQGAYEQYF

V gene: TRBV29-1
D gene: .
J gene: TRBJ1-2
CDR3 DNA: TGCAGCGTTGAAGTAGGGGGGGCGGATGGCTACACCTTC
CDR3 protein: CSVEVGGADGYTF

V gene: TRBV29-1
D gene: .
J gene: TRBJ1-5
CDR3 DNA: TGCAGCGTTGTGGTGGGAGTGGGGAATCAGCCCCAGCATTTT
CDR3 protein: CSVVVGVGNQPQHF

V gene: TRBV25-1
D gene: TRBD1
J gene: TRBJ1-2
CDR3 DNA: TGTGCCAGCAGTCCAGCACAGGGGGCGGGGTACTATGGCTACACCTTC
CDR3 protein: CASSPAQGAGYYGYTF

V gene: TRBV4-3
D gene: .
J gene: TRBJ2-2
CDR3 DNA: TGCGCCAGCAGCCAAGAGAGCCAGGGGAAGCTGTTTTTT
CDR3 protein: CASSQESQGKLFF

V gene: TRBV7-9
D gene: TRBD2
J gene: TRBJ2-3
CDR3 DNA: TGTGCCAGCAGCTTACTGAGCGGGGGGGCTCCAGATACGCAGTATTTT
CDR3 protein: CASSLLSGGAPDTQYF

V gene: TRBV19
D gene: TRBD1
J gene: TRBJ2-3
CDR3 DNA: TGTGCCAGTAGTATAGGGGCGGACAGGGTAGGCACAGATACGCAGTATTTT
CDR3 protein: CASSIGADRVGTDTQYF

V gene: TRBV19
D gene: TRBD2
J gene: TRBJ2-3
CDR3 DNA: TGTGCCAGTAGCTTGGGGGGGATAGATACGCAGTATTTT
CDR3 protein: CASSLGGIDTQYF

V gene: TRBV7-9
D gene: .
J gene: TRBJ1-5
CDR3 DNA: TGTGCCAGCAGCACAGGGAACCAGCCCCAGCATTTT
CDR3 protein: CASSTGNQPQHF

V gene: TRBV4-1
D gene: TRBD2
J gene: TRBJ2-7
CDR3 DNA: TGCGCCAGCCAAGTTCAGCGGGGCTCCTACGAGCAGTACTTC
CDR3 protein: CASQVQRGSYEQYF

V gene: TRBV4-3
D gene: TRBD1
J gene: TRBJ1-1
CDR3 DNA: TGCGCCAGCAGCCAAGTAGGGACAGGGGCAAGGAACACTGAAGCTTTCTTT
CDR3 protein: CASSQVGTGARNTEAFF

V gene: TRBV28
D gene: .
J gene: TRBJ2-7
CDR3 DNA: TGTGCCAGCAGTGCGGGGGCTTGGGAGCAGTACTTC
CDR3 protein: CASSAGAWEQYF

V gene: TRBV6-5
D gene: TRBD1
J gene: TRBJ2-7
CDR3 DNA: TGTGCCAGCGGTCAGGGGGCTATCGAGCAGTACTTC
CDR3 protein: CASGQGAIEQYF

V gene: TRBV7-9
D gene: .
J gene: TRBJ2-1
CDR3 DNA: TGTGCCAGCAGCCAGGGAACGTACAATGAGCAGTTCTTC
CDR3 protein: CASSQGTYNEQFF

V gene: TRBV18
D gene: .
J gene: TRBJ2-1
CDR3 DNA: TGTGCCAGCTCACCTTCGGCAGGGTACAATGAGCAATTCTTC
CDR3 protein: CASSPSAGYNEQFF

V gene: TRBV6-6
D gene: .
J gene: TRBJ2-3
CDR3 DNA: TGTGCCAGCAGTTACTCGGGACTCTCTTTCACAGATACGCAGTATTTT
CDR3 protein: CASSYSGLSFTDTQYF

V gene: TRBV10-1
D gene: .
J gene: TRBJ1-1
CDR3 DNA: TGCGCCAGCAGTGAGCGAGCGTGGGGGGGCTCTGAAGCTTTCTTT
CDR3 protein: CASSERAWGGSEAFF

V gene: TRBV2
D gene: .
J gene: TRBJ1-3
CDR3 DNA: TGTGCCAGCACTGTAGAGCCTGGGTTCGGGAACACCATATATTTT
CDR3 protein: CASTVEPGFGNTIYF

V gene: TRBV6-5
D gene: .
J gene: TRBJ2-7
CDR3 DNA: TGTGCCAGCAGTTACAGGGGGGGGGAGCAGTACTTC
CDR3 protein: CASSYRGGEQYF

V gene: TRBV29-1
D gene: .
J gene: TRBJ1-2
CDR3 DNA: TGCAGCGTGGGAGGGACGGAGAACTATGGCTACACCTTC
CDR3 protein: CSVGGTENYGYTF

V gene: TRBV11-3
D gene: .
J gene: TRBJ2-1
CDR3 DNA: TGTGCCAGCAGTCACAGGGCTACCTCCTACAATGAGCAGTTCTTC
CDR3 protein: CASSHRATSYNEQFF

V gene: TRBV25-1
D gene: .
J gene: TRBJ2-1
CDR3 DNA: TGTGCCAGCAGTGAAGGGGCTAGCGAGGTCAATGAGCAGTTCTTC
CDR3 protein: CASSEGASEVNEQFF

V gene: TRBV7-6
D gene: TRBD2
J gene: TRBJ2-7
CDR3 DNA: TGTGCCAGCAGCTTAAGGTCGGGAGGAGGCTCCTACGAGCAGTACTTC
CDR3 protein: CASSLRSGGGSYEQYF

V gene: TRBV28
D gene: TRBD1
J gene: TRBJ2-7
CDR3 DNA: TGTGCCAGCCTCCCCCAGGGGGCGGGTGAGCAGTACTTC
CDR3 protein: CASLPQGAGEQYF

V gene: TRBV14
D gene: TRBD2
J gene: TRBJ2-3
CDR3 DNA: TGTGCCAGCAGCCAAGAGGGACTAGCGGCGACAGATACGCAGTATTTT
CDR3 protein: CASSQEGLAATDTQYF

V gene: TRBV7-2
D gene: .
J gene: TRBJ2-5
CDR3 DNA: TGTGCCAGCAGTTTCCAGGGTAGAGAGACCCAGTACTTC
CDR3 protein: CASSFQGRETQYF

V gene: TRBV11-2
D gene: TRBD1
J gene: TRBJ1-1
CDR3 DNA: TGTGCCAGCAGCCCCGACAGGGCCCATTGGGGCACTGAAGCTTTCTTT
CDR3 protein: CASSPDRAHWGTEAFF

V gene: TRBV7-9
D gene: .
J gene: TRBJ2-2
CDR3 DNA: TGTGCCAGCAGCCGGTTGGGGGGCACCGGGGAGCTGTTTTTT
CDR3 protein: CASSRLGGTGELFF

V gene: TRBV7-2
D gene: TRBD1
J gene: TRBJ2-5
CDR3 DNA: TGTGCCAGCAGCTTAACAGGGGGCGCGGAGACCCAGTACTTC
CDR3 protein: CASSLTGGAETQYF

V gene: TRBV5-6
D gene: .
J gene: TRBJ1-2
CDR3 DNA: TGTGCCAGCAGCGCAGGGGCTAGCTATGGCTACACCTTC
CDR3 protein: CASSAGASYGYTF

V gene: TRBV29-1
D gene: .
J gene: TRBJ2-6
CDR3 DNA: TGCAGCGTTGGTCTAAACTCTGGGGCCAACGTCCTGACTTTC
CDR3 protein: CSVGLNSGANVLTF

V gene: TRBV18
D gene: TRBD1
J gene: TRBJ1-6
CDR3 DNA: TGTGCCAGCTCACCTGGGACAGGGGGACGGAACTCACCCCTCCACTTT
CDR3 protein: CASSPGTGGRNSPLHF

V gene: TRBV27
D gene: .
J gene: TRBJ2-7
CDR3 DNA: TGTGCCAGCAGCTTACGGGTCTACCACGAGCAGTACTTC
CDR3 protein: CASSLRVYHEQYF

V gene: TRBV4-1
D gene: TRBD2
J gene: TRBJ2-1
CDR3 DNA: TGCGCCAGCAGCCCCAGACTAGCGGGAGGGAACAATGAGCAGTTCTTC
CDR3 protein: CASSPRLAGGNNEQFF

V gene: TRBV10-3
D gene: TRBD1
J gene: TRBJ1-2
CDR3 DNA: TGTGCCATCAGTGAGACCGGGACAGGCTATGGCTACACCTTC
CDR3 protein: CAISETGTGYGYTF

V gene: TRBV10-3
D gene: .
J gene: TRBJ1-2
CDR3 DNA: TGTGCCATCTCTACAATAGCTCCTAACTATGGCTACACCTTC
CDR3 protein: CAISTIAPNYGYTF

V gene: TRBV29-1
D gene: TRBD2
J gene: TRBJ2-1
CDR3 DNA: TGCAGCGTTGATGGGACTAGCGGGAGCTCCGACAATGAGCAGTTCTTC
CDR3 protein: CSVDGTSGSSDNEQFF

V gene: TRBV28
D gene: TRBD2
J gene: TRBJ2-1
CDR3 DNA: TGTGCCAGCAGTTCCCCTGGGGCTAGCGGGAGGTCTGAGCAGTTCTTC
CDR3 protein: CASSSPGASGRSEQFF

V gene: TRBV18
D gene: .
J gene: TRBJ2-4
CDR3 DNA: TGTGCCAGCTCACCTTATTTAGCCAAAAACATTCAGTACTTC
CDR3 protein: CASSPYLAKNIQYF

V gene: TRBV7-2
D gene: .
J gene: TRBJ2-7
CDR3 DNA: TGTGCCAGCAGCTTAGACCCGGGGTCCTACGAGCAGTACTTC
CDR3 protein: CASSLDPGSYEQYF

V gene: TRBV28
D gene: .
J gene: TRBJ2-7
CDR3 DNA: TGTGCCAGCAAGGGCAGGGGTCGCTCGGGGCTGCCGTACGAGCAGTACTTC
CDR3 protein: CASKGRGRSGLPYEQYF

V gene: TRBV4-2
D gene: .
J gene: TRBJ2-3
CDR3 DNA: TGTGCCAGCAGCCAAGACAGGGATACGCAGTATTTT
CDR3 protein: CASSQDRDTQYF

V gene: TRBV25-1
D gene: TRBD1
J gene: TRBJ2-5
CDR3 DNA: TGTGCCAGCAGTGAATATCTCCCGGGACAGGTAGAGACCCAGTACTTC
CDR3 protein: CASSEYLPGQVETQYF

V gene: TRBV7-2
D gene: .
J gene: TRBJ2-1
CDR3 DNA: TGTGCCAGCAGCTTTTCGGACTATGGTTCGAGTGAGCAGTTCTTC
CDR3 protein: CASSFSDYGSSEQFF

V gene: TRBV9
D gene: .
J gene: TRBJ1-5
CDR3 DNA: TGTGCCAGCAGCGAAACCTCCCAGGTCAATCAGCCCCAGCATTTT
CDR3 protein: CASSETSQVNQPQHF

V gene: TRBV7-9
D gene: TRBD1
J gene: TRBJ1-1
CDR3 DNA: TGTGCCAGCAGCGCGACAGGGGGAGGTACTGAAGCTTTCTTT
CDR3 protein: CASSATGGGTEAFF

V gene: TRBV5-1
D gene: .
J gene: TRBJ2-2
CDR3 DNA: TGCGCCAGCAGCTTTTTATCCGGCGGCGACACCGGGGAGCTGTTTTTT
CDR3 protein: CASSFLSGGDTGELFF

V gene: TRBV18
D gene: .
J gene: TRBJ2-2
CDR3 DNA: TGTGCCAGCTCAACGGACACGAGAAACACCGGGGAGCTGTTTTTT
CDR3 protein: CASSTDTRNTGELFF